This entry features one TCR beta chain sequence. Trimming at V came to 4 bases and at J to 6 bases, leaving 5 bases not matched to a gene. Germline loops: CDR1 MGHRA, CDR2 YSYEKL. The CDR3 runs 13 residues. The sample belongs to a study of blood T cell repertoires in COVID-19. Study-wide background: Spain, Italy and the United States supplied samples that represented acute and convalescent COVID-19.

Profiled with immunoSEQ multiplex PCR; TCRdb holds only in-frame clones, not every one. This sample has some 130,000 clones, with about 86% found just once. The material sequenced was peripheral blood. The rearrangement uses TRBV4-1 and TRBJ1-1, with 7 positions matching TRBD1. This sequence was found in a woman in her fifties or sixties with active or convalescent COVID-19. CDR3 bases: TGCGCCAGCAGCCTCACAGGGGAGGCTGAAGCTTTCTTT. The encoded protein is CASSLTGEAEAFF.